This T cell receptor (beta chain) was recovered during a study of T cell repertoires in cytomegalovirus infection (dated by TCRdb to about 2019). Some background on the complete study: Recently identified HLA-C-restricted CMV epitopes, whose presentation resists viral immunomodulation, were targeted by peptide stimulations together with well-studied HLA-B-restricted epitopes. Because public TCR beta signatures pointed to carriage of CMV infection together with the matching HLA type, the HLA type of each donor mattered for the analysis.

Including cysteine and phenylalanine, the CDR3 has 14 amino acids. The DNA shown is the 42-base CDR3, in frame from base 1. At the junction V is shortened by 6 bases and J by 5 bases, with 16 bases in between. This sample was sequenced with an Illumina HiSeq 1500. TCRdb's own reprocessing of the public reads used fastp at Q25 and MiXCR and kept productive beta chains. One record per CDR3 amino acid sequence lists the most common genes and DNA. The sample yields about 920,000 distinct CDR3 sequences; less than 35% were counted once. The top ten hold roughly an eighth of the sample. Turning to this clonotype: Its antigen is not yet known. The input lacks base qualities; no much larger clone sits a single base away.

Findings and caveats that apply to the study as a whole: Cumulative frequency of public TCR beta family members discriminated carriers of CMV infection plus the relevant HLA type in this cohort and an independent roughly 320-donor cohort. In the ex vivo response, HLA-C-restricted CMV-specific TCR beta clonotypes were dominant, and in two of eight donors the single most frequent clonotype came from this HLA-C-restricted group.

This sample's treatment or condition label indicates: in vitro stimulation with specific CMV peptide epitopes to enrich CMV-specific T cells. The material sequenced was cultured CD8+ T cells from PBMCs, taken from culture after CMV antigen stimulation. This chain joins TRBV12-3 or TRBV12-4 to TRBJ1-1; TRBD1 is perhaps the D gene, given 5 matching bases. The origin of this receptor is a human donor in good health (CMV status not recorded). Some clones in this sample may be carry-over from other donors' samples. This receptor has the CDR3 CASRETPAGTEAFF. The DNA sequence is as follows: TGTGCCAGCAGGGAGACCCCCGCAGGGACTGAAGCTTTCTTT.